This T cell receptor (beta chain) was sequenced in a study of T cell responses to AZD1222 COVID-19 vaccine. The method was immunoSEQ multiplex PCR; TCRdb's version includes in-frame clones alone and lacks a portion of them. The sample shows about 81,000 clones, less than 95% of them seen only once. Turning to this clone: Its specificity is not known.

Study findings and constraints: The donors showed a predominance of white British ancestry and of females, with possible underestimation of clonal diversity. Reports say nearly half of spike-specific TCRs go after unmutated variant regions. Repertoires were obtained solely post-peak T cell response.

The germline V gene has CDR1 MNHEY and CDR2 SVGAGI. The CDR3 has 15 residues. The germline V and J ends were trimmed by 5 bases and 0 bases, with 12 bases remaining between them. The sequence came from an adult who received the AZD1222 COVID-19 vaccine. The sample was peripheral blood, taken 28 days after the second AZD1222 dose. The chain joins TRBV6-5 to TRBJ2-3, with D tentatively TRBD2 (6 bases). CDR3 sequence: CASSRAGPSTDTQYF. In DNA, the CDR3 is TGTGCCAGCAGTCGAGCGGGCCCTAGCACAGATACGCAGTATTTT.